Included here is one T cell receptor beta chain sequence, with context. Its antigen is undetermined. This record belongs to a study of T cell responses to AZD1222 COVID-19 vaccine. Study results and limitations: Sampling that yielded the repertoires occurred only after the peak T cell response. Females made up more of the donors, who were largely white British, and clonal diversity may have come out too low. Compared with day 0, the breadth and depth of the Spike-specific TCR repertoire rose significantly after two doses of AZD1222.

V shed 3 bases and J shed 6 bases, with 12 bases lying between them. This CDR3 has 15 amino acids. CDR1 and CDR2 (germline): LNHDA, SQIVND (reference sequence). The table came from immunoSEQ multiplex PCR; TCRdb's copy has only in-frame clones and leaves some out. This table holds 180,000 or so clones, 92% found once. The rearrangement uses TRBV19 and TRBJ1-6; D is possibly TRBD1 (5 bases). This sequence was found in an adult who received the AZD1222 COVID-19 vaccine. The specimen comprised peripheral blood, sampled 28 days after the second AZD1222 dose. CDR3 residues: CASSMAPRGNSPLHF. The CDR3 DNA sequence: TGTGCCAGTAGTATGGCCCCGAGGGGTAATTCACCCCTCCACTTT.